The 27 T cell receptor beta chains listed next were all sequenced from one sample in a study of blood T cell repertoires in COVID-19 (dated by TCRdb to the early 2020s). The library was generated by the immunoSEQ multiplex PCR assay. In its TCRdb copy, this immuneACCESS table keeps in-frame sequences only and misses some clones. Where compared with another copy, unresolved V genes explain less than half of these, and the others have no known cause. The sample table shows tens of thousands of clones, and about 83% are seen once. The ten largest account for 25% to 30% of the sample. Input material: peripheral blood. These receptors all stem from a woman aged 80 or older with acute or convalescent COVID-19.

This clone was seen only a few times. J is TRBJ2-5 and V is TRBV18; 11 bases are a match to TRBD1. V lost 3 bases and J lost 4; bases outside the gene matches: 10. The CDR3 covers 17 residues. Germline lookup yields CDR1 KGHSH and CDR2 LQKENI. CDR3 residues: CASSPQRSGQGGETQYF. Written as DNA, the CDR3 is TGTGCCAGCTCACCTCAGCGTTCGGGACAGGGGGGAGAGACCCAGTACTTC.

A few counts support this clone. The chain joins TRBV5-1 to TRBJ2-3; 8 bases are a match to TRBD1. Germline V gives CDR1 SGHRS, CDR2 YFSETQ. The CDR3 is made up of 15 amino acids. The V and J ends lost 2 bases and 2 bases, in that order; junction bases with no gene match: 4. DNA of the CDR3: TGCGCCAGCAGCTTTGCAGGGGGCCCCACAGATACGCAGTATTTT. Translation: CASSFAGGPTDTQYF.

CDR3 DNA: TGTGCCAGCAAGGGACAGCCCAAAAACATTCAGTACTTC. It codes for CASKGQPKNIQYF. The chain couples TRBV19 to TRBJ2-4, with TRBD1 matching 7 bases. V was clipped by 9 bases and J by 2 bases; unmatched bases: 4. Germline assignment: CDR1 LNHDA and CDR2 SQIVND (reference sequence). The CDR3 contains 13 residues.

This chain joins TRBV7-2 and TRBJ2-3, with D unresolved. Trimming removed 4 bases from V and 6 bases from J, with 11 bases in between. The germline V gene has CDR1 SGHTA and CDR2 FQGNSA. The CDR3 length is 13 residues. The CDR3: CASSSRGSDTQYF. The CDR3 bases are TGTGCCAGCAGCTCCCGAGGTTCTGATACGCAGTATTTT.

This chain uses TRBV11-2 with TRBJ2-5; D possibly corresponds to TRBD2 (5 bases). The ends were cut back, 5 bases at V and 0 bases at J, with 10 bases in the middle. This CDR3 contains 14 residues. Germline CDR1 is SGHAT and CDR2 is FQNNGV. The DNA of the CDR3 is TGTGCCAGCAGCCCTACGGGGAACCAAGAGACCCAGTACTTC. Its translation is CASSPTGNQETQYF. Using reference TRBV11-2 and TRBJ2-5 for the parts outside the CDR3, the full variable domain is EAGVAQSPRYKIIEKRQSVAFWCNPISGHATLYWYQQILGQGPKLLIQFQNNGVVDDSQLPKDRFSAERLKGVDSTLKIQPAKLEDSAVYLCASSPTGNQETQYFGPGTRLLVL.

The gene calls are TRBV12-3 or TRBV12-4 and TRBJ2-7; D is ambiguous. The CDR3 totals 12 residues. The germline V and J ends were trimmed by 3 bases and 5 bases, with 8 bases remaining between them. CDR3 nucleotide sequence: TGTGCCAGCAGTTTTGGCAGGCACGAGCAGTACTTC. Amino acid sequence: CASSFGRHEQYF.

V usage is TRBV5-1 and J usage is TRBJ2-5, with TRBD2 matching 10 bases. The CDR3 contains 16 residues. From germline, CDR1 is SGHRS and CDR2 YFSETQ. J was trimmed by 3 bases and V by 3 bases; bases with no gene match: 8. CDR3 bases: TGCGCCAGCAGCTCCGCACCCACTAGCGGGAAAGAGACCCAGTACTTC. It codes for CASSSAPTSGKETQYF.

The genes are TRBV7-2 and TRBJ2-7, with unresolved D. The CDR3 covers 15 residues. Germline V lookup: CDR1 SGHTA, CDR2 FQGNSA. The V end lost 5 bases, the J end lost 0 bases, and 14 bases lay between the germline ends. The CDR3 spells CASSLTPQFSYEQYF. The CDR3 bases are TGTGCCAGCAGCCTAACACCACAGTTCTCCTACGAGCAGTACTTC.

This chain connects TRBV5-5 to TRBJ2-7, with a possible D match to TRBD2 (5 bases). This CDR3 has 15 amino acids. V was clipped by 2 bases and J by 4 bases, with 16 bases between them. Germline CDR1 reads SGHKS; CDR2 reads YYEKEE (reference sequence). The CDR3 loop reads CASSFEGSGLYEQYF. In DNA, the CDR3 is TGTGCCAGCAGCTTTGAAGGGAGCGGATTATACGAGCAGTACTTC.

The chain employs TRBV20-1 and TRBJ2-1; D might be TRBD2 (5 bases). Trimming stripped 5 bases from V and 13 bases from J, with 12 bases between. Germline CDR1 reads DFQATT; CDR2 reads SNEGSKA (reference sequence). This CDR3 spans 10 amino acids. CDR3 sequence (DNA): TGCAGTGCTTTCATCCGGACTCAGTTCTTC. Encoded protein: CSAFIRTQFF.

The rearrangement joins TRBV6-1 to TRBJ2-2; a weak D match, TRBD2 (6 bases). CDR1 and CDR2 (germline): MNHNS, SASEGT. Trimming took 1 base from V and 0 from J, leaving 6 bases between them. The CDR3 has 15 amino acids. As DNA, the CDR3 is TGTGCCAGCAGTGAAGGCGGGGCGAACACCGGGGAGCTGTTTTTT. This gives the protein CASSEGGANTGELFF.

The table lists this clone with a count of one. The chain recombines TRBV5-8 with TRBJ2-3, with a possible D match to TRBD2 (5 bases). V lost 0 bases to trimming and J lost 5 bases, with 7 bases between them. From germline, CDR1 is SGHTS and CDR2 YDEGEE. The CDR3 runs 13 residues. CDR3 DNA sequence: TGTGCCAGCAGCTTGGAGAGGGTAGATACGCAGTATTTT. Encoded protein: CASSLERVDTQYF.

This clone was seen only once. The chain employs TRBV13 and TRBJ2-1, with TRBD1 identical over 8 bases. This CDR3 has 14 amino acids. CDR1 is PRHDT, CDR2 FYEKMQ, per germline (reference sequence). V gave up 5 bases and J gave up 8 bases; unmatched junction bases: 8. In nucleotides, the CDR3 is TGTGCCAGCAGCGAATACAGGGGGAAGTATGAGCAGTTCTTC. This encodes CASSEYRGKYEQFF.

The rearrangement uses TRBV28 and TRBJ1-2; no reliable D call. V was clipped by 6 bases and J by 8 bases, with 16 bases between them. The CDR3 consists of 13 residues. In germline, CDR1 is MDHEN, CDR2 SYDVKM. DNA of the CDR3: TGTGCCAGCAGATCCCTTACTATTTTGGGCTACACCTTC. It yields the protein CASRSLTILGYTF.

As to this clone: This sample also contains other DNA sequences that code for the same CDR3. The chain employs TRBV18 and TRBJ2-5, with 8 bases matching TRBD1. This CDR3 is built from 14 residues. Germline-derived CDR1 and CDR2 are KGHSH and LQKENI. The J segment lost 5 bases and the V segment lost 6 bases, leaving 8 bases of the junction unmatched. CDR3 sequence (DNA): TGTGCCAGCTCCCTCACAGGGGGGCAGGAGACCCAGTACTTC. Translation: CASSLTGGQETQYF.

CDR3 in DNA: TGCGCCAGCAGCTTTGGGGGGCTAGCGGGACGGATCGAAGAGACCCAGTACTTC. It translates to CASSFGGLAGRIEETQYF. The chain carries TRBV5-1 and TRBJ2-5; the match to TRBD2 covers 9 bases. The CDR3 length is 18 residues. Per germline, CDR1 SGHRS and CDR2 YFSETQ. V was clipped by 2 bases and J by 3 bases; unmatched bases: 14. Full variable domain (outside the CDR3, taken from reference TRBV5-1 and TRBJ2-5): KAGVTQTPRYLIKTRGQQVTLSCSPISGHRSVSWYQQTPGQGLQFLFEYFSETQRNKGNFPGRFSGRQFSNSRSEMNVSTLELGDSALYLCASSFGGLAGRIEETQYFGPGTRLLVL.

The V gene is TRBV20-1, the J gene TRBJ2-7; D not resolved. Deletions cut 5 bases from V and 3 bases from J, with 5 bases between. CDR1 DFQATT and CDR2 SNEGSKA come from the germline V gene (reference sequence). This CDR3 contains 10 residues. CDR3 sequence reads: CSALDYEQYF. CDR3 nucleotide sequence: TGCAGTGCTTTAGACTACGAGCAGTACTTC.

This clone was seen a handful of times. CDR3 DNA: TGTGCCAGCTCACCGAGTAGCGGCGGAGATACGCAGTATTTT. Amino acids: CASSPSSGGDTQYF. The rearrangement joins TRBV18 to TRBJ2-3; perhaps TRBD2 as D (6 bases). This CDR3 region has 14 residues. Germline V gene data show CDR1 as KGHSH and CDR2 as LQKENI. Trimming left V 3 bases short and J 5 bases short, with 12 bases between.

The chain links TRBV20-1 to TRBJ2-1, with no clear D. CDR3 length: 11 residues. The germline CDR1 and CDR2 sequences are DFQATT and SNEGSKA (reference sequence). The V gene lost 0 bases and the J gene lost 14 bases, with 11 bases spanning the gap. For the CDR3, the DNA is TGCAGTGCTAGAGATTCGTCCAGCGAGTTCTTC. This translates into CSARDSSSEFF.

This chain uses TRBV2 with TRBJ2-5; unclear D gene. CDR1 is SNHLY and CDR2 is FYNNEI in the germline V gene. The CDR3 has 14 residues. Trimming took off 4 bases at V and 5 bases at J, with 14 bases between the two ends. CDR3 protein: CASSARSVSETQYF. The CDR3 DNA sequence: TGTGCCAGCAGTGCTAGATCCGTTTCTGAGACCCAGTACTTC.

In nucleotides, the CDR3 is TGTGCCAGCAGCCCTAGAGGGCTAGCGGCCCTCCGGGCCAACGTCCTGACTTTC. Amino acids: CASSPRGLAALRANVLTF. The genes are TRBV11-2 and TRBJ2-6; 7 bases agree with TRBD2. V shed 5 bases and J 5 bases; nucleotides not matched to a gene: 15. The CDR3 has 18 amino acids. Germline-derived CDR1 and CDR2 are SGHAT and FQNNGV.

The chain carries TRBV7-2 and TRBJ2-3; a possible D gene is TRBD1 (5 bases). Germline CDR1 SGHTA, CDR2 FQGNSA. V was trimmed by 5 bases and J by 8 bases, leaving 14 bases between them. This CDR3 has 13 residues. In DNA, the CDR3 is TGTGCCAGCAGCCCAGGGTCTTTGGGTACGCAGTATTTT. This codes for CASSPGSLGTQYF.

J is TRBJ2-3 and V is TRBV4-1; TRBD2 matches at 12 bases. CDR3 length equals 14 residues. Looked up from germline, CDR1 is MGHRA and CDR2 is YSYEKL. Trimming took 0 bases from V and 14 from J; bases not matched to a gene: 6. The CDR3 is CASSQEASGGASYF. The CDR3 coding sequence is TGCGCCAGCAGCCAAGAGGCTAGCGGGGGGGCTTCGTATTTT.

The rearrangement uses TRBV7-9 and TRBJ2-7; D possibly corresponds to TRBD1 (5 bases). Germline V CDR1 and CDR2: SEHNR, FQNEAQ (reference sequence). The CDR3 has 13 residues. CDR3 coding DNA: TGTGTCGCTAAAGGGGCCCCGGGCGGCGAGCAGTACTTC. As protein: CVAKGAPGGEQYF.

V usage is TRBV9 and J usage is TRBJ2-3, with TRBD2 as a possible D gene (5 bases). V was clipped by 8 bases and J by 6 bases, with 13 bases between them. CDR3 length equals 12 residues. CDR1 and CDR2 from the germline V gene are SGDLS and YYNGEE. The CDR3 spells CARLEQFDTQYF. In DNA form, the CDR3 reads TGTGCCAGACTAGAACAGTTCGATACGCAGTATTTT. Drawing the rest from reference TRBV9 and TRBJ2-3, the complete variable domain is DSGVTQTPKHLITATGQRVTLRCSPRSGDLSVYWYQQSLDQGLQFLIQYYNGEERAKGNILERFSAQQFPDLHSELNLSSLELGDSALYFCARLEQFDTQYFGPGTRLTVL.

The gene calls are TRBV6-6 and TRBJ2-5; D possibly corresponds to TRBD1 (6 bases). V was shortened by 10 bases and J by 5 bases, with 14 bases between the two germline ends. This CDR3 has 12 residues. Germline values: CDR1 MNHNY, CDR2 SVGAGI (reference sequence). The CDR3 DNA sequence: TGTGCCACCAGGGGAGCACTGGAGACCCAGTACTTC. It yields the protein CATRGALETQYF.

The chain uses TRBV28 and TRBJ1-2; D perhaps matches TRBD1 (5 bases). The CDR3 has 11 amino acids. Germline loops: CDR1 MDHEN, CDR2 SYDVKM. Trimming stripped 8 bases from V and 4 bases from J, with 8 bases between. Here the CDR3 reads CASAGTYGYTF. For the CDR3, the DNA is TGTGCCAGCGCGGGGACCTATGGCTACACCTTC.